Shown below are 16 T cell receptor beta chains from a single sample sequenced in a study of T cells in Graves' hyperthyroidism and ophthalmopathy. The CDR3 regions of TCR beta were amplified from RNA transcripts. Initially, a first-round RT-PCR of the TCR CDR3 employed the HTBI primer set. Each CDR3 protein gets one entry after TCRdb re-called the multiplex PCR reads with MiXCR. The sample carries some 740,000 distinct CDR3 sequences, 11% to 15% recorded once. The sample comprised blood. Source of these receptors: a young woman with Graves' hyperthyroidism.

The CDR3 DNA is TGCGCCAGCAGTGAGTCAGGAGTGGCAGATACGCAGTATTTT. This codes for CASSESGVADTQYF. The chain employs TRBV10-1 and TRBJ2-3; the D is unclear. This CDR3 comprises 14 residues. Between the trimmed V and J ends, which lost 0 bases and 4 bases, there was a span of 8 bases. Germline-derived CDR1 and CDR2 are WNHNN and SYGVQD (reference sequence).

This clonotype has a handful of counts. CDR3 protein: CASSLEGYFMNTEAFF. The CDR3 DNA reads as TGTGCCAGCAGCTTAGAGGGCTACTTCATGAACACTGAAGCTTTCTTT. The chain carries TRBV7-8 and TRBJ1-1; no clear D gene. CDR1 is SGHVS, CDR2 FQNEAQ, per germline. The CDR3 is 16 amino acids. Trimming removed 1 base from V and 0 bases from J, with 12 bases in between.

The chain is built from TRBV4-1 and TRBJ1-6; D may be TRBD1 (6 bases). The CDR3 has 15 residues. V was shortened by 1 base and J by 10 bases, with 14 bases between the two germline ends. CDR1 and CDR2 (germline): MGHRA, YSYEKL. Here the CDR3 DNA reads TGCGCCAGCAGCCAAGCGGGGGGGCGTAAGTCACCCCTCCACTTT. Amino acids: CASSQAGGRKSPLHF.

There are a few counts of this clonotype. The chain couples TRBV2 to TRBJ2-2, with 14 bases identical to TRBD2. Germline loops: CDR1 SNHLY, CDR2 FYNNEI. This CDR3 has 15 amino acids. With V trimmed by 6 bases and J by 6 bases, 3 bases remained unmatched. CDR3 amino acids: CASRRLAGGPGELFF. For the CDR3, the DNA is TGTGCCAGCAGGAGACTAGCGGGAGGGCCCGGGGAGCTGTTTTTT.

This clonotype was picked up many times. The chain links TRBV20-1 to TRBJ2-5; D unclear. V lost 4 bases and J 1 base, leaving 7 bases between the germline ends. In germline, CDR1 is DFQATT, CDR2 SNEGSKA (reference sequence). This CDR3 is built from 12 residues. CDR3 residues: CSAKVGQETQYF. The CDR3 DNA reads as TGCAGTGCTAAAGTCGGCCAAGAGACCCAGTACTTC.

The CDR3 sequence: CASSLVQGVTDTQYF. As DNA, the CDR3 is TGTGCCAGCAGTTTAGTACAGGGGGTAACAGATACGCAGTATTTT. The chain is built from TRBV27 and TRBJ2-3, with 8 bases that match TRBD1. Germline V gene lookup returns CDR1 MNHEY and CDR2 SMNVEV (reference sequence). This CDR3 is 15 amino acids long. V gave up 2 bases and J gave up 3 bases; unmatched junction bases: 4.

This clonotype appeared a few times. The junction and the germline gene differ at one end; a read error may be behind it. V and J are TRBV20-1 and TRBJ1-5; D gene ambiguous. From germline, CDR1 is DFQATT and CDR2 SNEGSKA (reference sequence). CDR3 size: 13 residues. The CDR3: CSTRDSPSQPQHF. The DNA for the CDR3 is TGCAGTACTAGAGATTCTCCGTCTCAGCCCCAGCATTTT.

This clonotype was recorded many times. The chain carries TRBV11-2 and TRBJ2-7; D gene ambiguous. Germline V gene lookup returns CDR1 SGHAT and CDR2 FQNNGV. The CDR3 runs 13 residues. Trimming stripped 6 bases from V and 7 bases from J, with 16 bases between. The CDR3 sequence: CASSTLSRYEQYF. The CDR3 DNA reads TGTGCCAGCAGTACCCTGAGCCGATATGAGCAGTACTTC.

This clonotype was found many times. This chain joins TRBV27 and TRBJ2-1; TRBD2 aligns across 10 bases. The CDR3 is made up of 17 amino acids. Germline CDR1 is MNHEY and CDR2 is SMNVEV (reference sequence). The junction had 6 bases not matched to a gene; V was cut back by 4 bases and J by 0 bases. The CDR3 bases are TGTGCCAGCAGTTCTGGACTAGCGGCCAGCTCCTACAATGAGCAGTTCTTC. Amino acids: CASSSGLAASSYNEQFF.

The table lists this clonotype with many counts. The V call is TRBV5-5, the J call TRBJ2-7; D is uncertain. The CDR3 runs to 15 residues. The V and J ends lost 5 bases and 7 bases respectively, with 22 bases between them. Germline loops: CDR1 SGHKS, CDR2 YYEKEE (reference sequence). The CDR3 here is CASSPRAPSSQEQYF. CDR3 DNA sequence: TGTGCCAGCAGTCCTAGGGCGCCGTCTTCTCAGGAGCAGTACTTC.

V and J are TRBV28 and TRBJ2-7; D is tentatively TRBD1 or TRBD2 (6 bases each). Trimming removed 5 bases at V and 4 bases at J, with 18 bases between. Germline CDR1 and CDR2: MDHEN and SYDVKM. The CDR3 consists of 15 residues. Here the CDR3 DNA reads TGTGCCAGCAGTCACACAGGGCCCGGAGGGTACGAGCAGTACTTC. Translating it yields CASSHTGPGGYEQYF.

In its sample, this clonotype was seen a few times. The chain uses TRBV27 and TRBJ2-7; D assignment may be TRBD1 or TRBD2 (5 bases each). This CDR3 has 14 amino acids. The V gene's germline CDR1 is MNHEY and CDR2 SMNVEV (reference sequence). Trimming cost V 0 bases and J 5 bases, with 11 bases left between them. This chain's CDR3 is CASSLSGPLDEQYF. The CDR3 DNA sequence: TGTGCCAGCAGTTTATCGGGACCTCTAGACGAGCAGTACTTC.

The V and J genes are TRBV20-1 and TRBJ2-7; TRBD1 agrees at 7 bases. Germline V gives CDR1 DFQATT, CDR2 SNEGSKA (reference sequence). CDR3 length: 14 residues. Trimming removed 6 bases from V and 4 bases from J; junction bases left unmatched: 12. The CDR3 loop reads CSATQVGQVYEQYF. The CDR3 DNA is TGCAGTGCGACCCAAGTCGGACAGGTATACGAGCAGTACTTC.

This clonotype was observed a handful of times. The gene calls are TRBV4-1 and TRBJ1-1; 7 nucleotides line up with TRBD1. With 1 base clipped from V and 3 bases from J, the junction kept 5 bases outside the gene matches. The germline V gene has CDR1 MGHRA and CDR2 YSYEKL. The CDR3 totals 15 residues. The CDR3 nucleotides are TGCGCCAGCAGCCAAGCAGACAGGGTTGACACTGAAGCTTTCTTT. Translated, it gives CASSQADRVDTEAFF.

Many counts were recorded for this clonotype. This chain links TRBV27 with TRBJ2-7; D gene ambiguous. Looked up from germline, CDR1 is MNHEY and CDR2 is SMNVEV (reference sequence). The CDR3 has 15 residues. V was cut by 8 bases and J by 2 bases, with 19 bases left in between. As DNA, the CDR3 is TGTGCCAGCGGTAGGGTGGCAGTGAATACCTACGAGCAGTACTTC. Its translation is CASGRVAVNTYEQYF.

The table lists this clonotype with a few counts. CDR3 coding DNA: TGCGCCAGCAGCTCCCTACCAGACAGGGGGCAAGAGACCCAGTACTTC. Translated, it gives CASSSLPDRGQETQYF. V is TRBV5-1 and J is TRBJ2-5, with 9 bases identical to TRBD1. The CDR3 runs 16 residues. Germline CDR1 and CDR2: SGHRS and YFSETQ. V shed 3 bases and J 2 bases; nucleotides not matched to a gene: 8.